Sequencing of this T cell receptor (beta chain) was carried out in a study of blood T cell repertoires in COVID-19. Across the whole study: Both acute and convalescent COVID-19 samples were obtained from the United States, Italy and Spain.

The germline CDR1 and CDR2 sequences are MNHNS and SASEGT. This CDR3 comprises 16 residues. V lost 4 bases to trimming and J lost 4 bases, with 19 bases between them. Here immunoSEQ multiplex PCR was the method, and the copy in TCRdb shows in-frame clones only, minus some. The repertoire has 300,000 or so clones, around four fifths of them found once; the top ten carry 4.1%. The chain joins TRBV6-1 to TRBJ1-1, with TRBD1 as a possible D gene (5 bases). Material for sequencing was peripheral blood. The clonotype comes from a woman aged 45-65 years with active or convalescent COVID-19. The CDR3: CASSVQKGARGTEAFF. The CDR3 nucleotides are TGTGCCAGCAGTGTCCAAAAAGGGGCAAGAGGCACTGAAGCTTTCTTT.